This T cell receptor (beta chain) was sequenced for a study of blood T cell repertoires in COVID-19. V lost 3 bases and J lost 1; bases outside the gene matches: 0. The CDR3 extends over 14 amino acids. Germline V gives CDR1 SGHNT, CDR2 YENEEA. The repertoire was sequenced with immunoSEQ multiplex PCR; TCRdb's copy has only in-frame clones and lacks some. The sample records about 180,000 clones, approximately 89% being singletons. The TCR originated in a woman between 25 and 40 years old with acute or convalescent COVID-19. Source material: peripheral blood. The chain employs TRBV11-3 and TRBJ2-1; 7 bases line up with TRBD1. CDR3 DNA sequence: TGTGCCAGCAGCTTCAGGGGGTCCTACAATGAGCAGTTCTTC. Protein: CASSFRGSYNEQFF.